These 32 T cell receptor beta chains came from one sample sequenced in a study of blood T cell repertoires in COVID-19. Sequencing was performed with immunoSEQ multiplex PCR; in TCRdb, only in-frame clones are kept and a portion is missing. This sample carries hundreds of thousands of clones, under 90% of them seen once, and the ten largest clones take 3% to 4%. The material sequenced was PBMCs or T cells enriched from blood (not recorded which). The receptor set was obtained from a woman aged 55-69 years who had recovered from COVID-19.

The chain couples TRBV6-1 to TRBJ1-6; weak D call: TRBD1 (6 bases). Germline lookup yields CDR1 MNHNS and CDR2 SASEGT. CDR3 length equals 14 residues. V lost 3 bases and J 9 bases, leaving 12 bases between the germline ends. The CDR3, as DNA: TGTGCCAGCAGTGAGTCTGGGGGCGGTTCACCCCTCCACTTT. Its protein is CASSESGGGSPLHF.

The rearrangement joins TRBV7-3 to TRBJ2-3; TRBD2 agrees at 8 bases. The CDR3 covers 16 residues. V shed 5 bases and J 1 base; nucleotides not matched to a gene: 8. Germline V gene data show CDR1 as SGHTA and CDR2 as FQGTGA. The CDR3 here is CASSPDGGDGTDTQYF. The CDR3 region has the DNA TGTGCCAGCAGCCCGGACGGGGGGGACGGCACAGATACGCAGTATTTT.

The gene calls are TRBV25-1 and TRBJ1-1, with D uncertain. Trimming pared 1 base from V and 4 bases from J, leaving 7 bases between. CDR3 length: 13 residues. CDR1 is MGHDK, CDR2 SYGVNS, per germline. CDR3 sequence: CASSESLLTEAFF. The CDR3 coding sequence is TGTGCCAGCAGTGAATCCTTACTCACTGAAGCTTTCTTT.

V and J are TRBV4-1 and TRBJ2-7; 9 bases are shared with TRBD2. The junction had 4 bases not matched to a gene; V was cut back by 1 base and J by 0 bases. Germline assignment: CDR1 MGHRA and CDR2 YSYEKL. CDR3 length: 16 amino acids. CDR3: CASSQGGSGSSYEQYF. The CDR3 region has the DNA TGCGCCAGCAGCCAAGGCGGTAGCGGGAGCTCCTACGAGCAGTACTTC.

This chain joins TRBV19 and TRBJ2-1; D unclear. The CDR3 has 15 residues. Trimming took off 6 bases at V and 0 bases at J, with 12 bases between the two ends. The germline gives CDR1 LNHDA, CDR2 SQIVND (reference sequence). CDR3 residues: CASSPHADSYNEQFF. The CDR3 DNA follows: TGTGCCAGTAGCCCCCACGCAGACTCCTACAATGAGCAGTTCTTC.

The chain employs TRBV15 and TRBJ1-3; D ambiguous. Germline loops: CDR1 LNHNV, CDR2 YYDKDF (reference sequence). Trimming took 1 base from V and 2 from J, leaving 12 bases between them. This CDR3 region has 16 residues. CDR3 in amino acids: CATSRGGDGTGNTIYF. CDR3 in DNA: TGTGCCACCAGCAGAGGCGGAGATGGCACTGGAAACACCATATATTTT.

The genes are TRBV5-1 and TRBJ1-2; D not resolved. Germline-derived CDR1 and CDR2 are SGHRS and YFSETQ. Trimming pared 0 bases from V and 2 bases from J, leaving 11 bases between. The CDR3 is made up of 15 amino acids. This CDR3 is CASSLELGRNYGYTF. The CDR3 DNA reads TGCGCCAGCAGCTTGGAACTGGGGAGGAACTATGGCTACACCTTC.

The chain links TRBV29-1 to TRBJ1-1; possibly TRBD1 for D (6 bases). The germline CDR1 and CDR2 sequences are SQVTM and ANQGSEA. The V gene lost 7 bases and the J gene lost 0 bases, with 12 bases spanning the gap. This CDR3 region has 13 residues. CDR3 in amino acids: CSATGQLNTEAFF. For the CDR3, the DNA is TGCAGCGCCACTGGACAGCTGAACACTGAAGCTTTCTTT. Full variable domain (rest looked up from reference TRBV29-1 and TRBJ1-1): SAVISQKPSRDICQRGTSLTIQCQVDSQVTMMFWYRQQPGQSLTLIATANQGSEATYESGFVIDKFPISRPNLTFSTLTVSNMSPEDSSIYLCSATGQLNTEAFFGQGTRLTVV.

The chain is built from TRBV6-4 and TRBJ1-3, with 8 bases that match TRBD1. CDR3 length equals 14 residues. Germline assignment: CDR1 MRHNA and CDR2 SNTAGT. V dropped 5 bases and J dropped 4; count of bases not matched to a gene: 4. The DNA of the CDR3 is TGTGCCAGCAGTTTCGGACAGGGAGGAAACACCATATATTTT. Its translation: CASSFGQGGNTIYF.

The gene calls are TRBV28 and TRBJ1-5, with TRBD1 identical over 9 bases. This CDR3 is 18 amino acids long. CDR1 is MDHEN, CDR2 SYDVKM, per germline. The ends lost 6 bases at V and 0 bases at J; junction bases unmatched: 12. The CDR3 nucleotides read TGTGCCAGCAGCTTCCCAGATGGACAGGGGTATAGCAATCAGCCCCAGCATTTT. This gives the protein CASSFPDGQGYSNQPQHF.

The chain couples TRBV6-2 or TRBV6-3 to TRBJ1-4; no firm D call. With 6 bases removed from V and 8 bases from J, the gap between germline ends came to 22 bases. In germline, CDR1 is MNHEY, CDR2 SVGEGT. This CDR3 region has 16 residues. The CDR3 is CASSPGGPDLWEKLFF. The CDR3 nucleotides read TGTGCCAGCAGCCCGGGTGGGCCGGATCTCTGGGAAAAACTGTTTTTT.

Only one count was recorded for this clone. The V call is TRBV7-8, the J call TRBJ1-2; no clear D. Germline CDR1 and CDR2: SGHVS and FQNEAQ. Trimming stripped 3 bases from V and 0 bases from J, with 11 bases between. The CDR3 loop spans 15 amino acids. CDR3 protein: CASSFNRRTNYGYTF. The CDR3 DNA is TGTGCCAGCAGCTTTAATCGGAGAACTAACTATGGCTACACCTTC.

The V and J genes are TRBV29-1 and TRBJ1-6; 8 bases agree with TRBD1. Germline CDR1 SQVTM, CDR2 ANQGSEA. J lost 7 bases, V lost 4 bases, and 9 bases had no gene match. The CDR3 spans 15 residues. CDR3 in DNA: TGCAGCGTTGCCTTGACAGGGGAATTGAATTCACCCCTCCACTTT. Translation gives CSVALTGELNSPLHF. Full variable domain (rest looked up from reference TRBV29-1 and TRBJ1-6): SAVISQKPSRDICQRGTSLTIQCQVDSQVTMMFWYRQQPGQSLTLIATANQGSEATYESGFVIDKFPISRPNLTFSTLTVSNMSPEDSSIYLCSVALTGELNSPLHFGNGTRLTVT.

The rearrangement links TRBV27 to TRBJ2-1; the match to TRBD2 covers 8 bases. The length of the CDR3 is 16 residues. V was pared by 3 bases and J by 0 bases, with 4 bases of the junction left unmatched. Germline V lookup: CDR1 MNHEY, CDR2 SMNVEV (reference sequence). The CDR3 loop is CASSFVAGSSYNEQFF. In DNA form, the CDR3 reads TGTGCCAGCAGTTTCGTAGCGGGGAGCTCCTACAATGAGCAGTTCTTC.

The chain employs TRBV5-4 and TRBJ1-1, with D maybe TRBD1 (6 bases). V lost 0 bases and J 2 bases, leaving 11 bases between the germline ends. CDR1 SGHNT and CDR2 YYREEE come from the germline V gene (reference sequence). The CDR3 runs 15 residues. CDR3 protein: CASSLAGRGNTEAFF. The CDR3 DNA reads as TGTGCCAGCAGCTTGGCCGGCAGGGGAAACACTGAAGCTTTCTTT.

The chain carries TRBV10-3 and TRBJ1-5; 9 positions agree with TRBD1. The ends lost 10 bases at V and 6 bases at J; junction bases unmatched: 16. The germline V gene has CDR1 ENHRY and CDR2 SYGVKD. The CDR3 covers 16 residues. CDR3 bases: TGTGCCACCAAGGGCGGGGACAGGGAGTTCACTCAGCCCCAGCATTTT. Protein product: CATKGGDREFTQPQHF.

This clone was detected ten times or more. The rearrangement uses TRBV7-9 and TRBJ2-7; maybe TRBD1 (6 bases). V shed 5 bases and J shed 2 bases, with 13 bases lying between them. There are 14 residues in the CDR3. Germline CDR1 is SEHNR and CDR2 is FQNEAQ (reference sequence). The chain's CDR3 is CASSTPGDAYEQYF. The CDR3 region has the DNA TGTGCCAGCAGCACCCCAGGGGATGCCTACGAGCAGTACTTC.

The V and J genes are TRBV15 and TRBJ1-6; 7 nucleotides line up with TRBD1. The germline gives CDR1 LNHNV, CDR2 YYDKDF (reference sequence). This CDR3 has 15 amino acids. The J segment lost 6 bases and the V segment lost 5 bases, leaving 7 bases of the junction unmatched. The CDR3 coding sequence is TGTGCCACCAGCGTCGGGACAGAACCTAATTCACCCCTCCACTTT. Its protein product is CATSVGTEPNSPLHF.

This chain joins TRBV7-9 and TRBJ1-5, with TRBD1 matching 8 bases. CDR1 is SEHNR and CDR2 is FQNEAQ in the germline V gene (reference sequence). The V segment lost 2 bases and the J segment 5 bases; nucleotides outside the gene matches: 5. The CDR3 covers 15 residues. The CDR3 protein is CASSLTDRDDQPQHF. CDR3 coding DNA: TGTGCCAGCAGCTTAACGGACAGGGATGATCAGCCCCAGCATTTT.

The gene calls are TRBV19 and TRBJ2-7, with TRBD2 matching 14 bases. The V gene's germline CDR1 is LNHDA and CDR2 SQIVND (reference sequence). The CDR3 is 16 residues long. V lost 5 bases, J lost 5 bases, and 8 bases stayed unmatched. For the CDR3, the DNA is TGTGCCAGTAGTCCCAGACTAGCGGGAGGGCCGAACGAGCAGTACTTC. Translating it yields CASSPRLAGGPNEQYF.

The chain joins TRBV12-3 or TRBV12-4 to TRBJ2-3; 7 nucleotides align to TRBD2. V lost 3 bases, J lost 3 bases, and 0 bases stayed unmatched. This CDR3 contains 13 residues. The CDR3 nucleotides are TGTGCCAGCAGTTTCGGGGGGACAGATACGCAGTATTTT. This encodes CASSFGGTDTQYF.

The chain has TRBV19 and TRBJ1-2; 7 nucleotides align to TRBD1. V dropped 5 bases and J dropped 3; count of bases not matched to a gene: 9. The CDR3 runs to 15 residues. Germline V CDR1 and CDR2: LNHDA, SQIVND (reference sequence). CDR3 loop: CASSRDRAAYYGYTF. The CDR3 coding sequence is TGTGCCAGTAGTCGCGACAGGGCCGCCTACTATGGCTACACCTTC.

This clone was detected only once. The chain recombines TRBV28 with TRBJ1-1, with 8 bases fitting TRBD1. This CDR3 is built from 16 residues. V lost 8 bases and J lost 0; bases outside the gene matches: 11. Germline CDR1 MDHEN, CDR2 SYDVKM. The DNA of the CDR3 is TGTGCCAGCCGTCTATGGGACAGGCTTTTGAACACTGAAGCTTTCTTT. Protein product: CASRLWDRLLNTEAFF.

The chain carries TRBV5-4 and TRBJ2-5, with D possibly being TRBD1 (6 bases). CDR1 and CDR2 from the germline V gene are SGHNT and YYREEE (reference sequence). The CDR3 sequence is 13 residues long. V dropped 4 bases and J dropped 2 bases, with 9 bases sitting between them. The chain's CDR3 is CASSPGQQETQYF. The CDR3 DNA follows: TGTGCCAGCAGCCCCGGACAGCAAGAGACCCAGTACTTC.

The rearrangement uses TRBV29-1 and TRBJ2-2; 7 bases are a match to TRBD1. The ends lost 5 bases at V and 0 bases at J; junction bases unmatched: 3. This CDR3 spans 14 amino acids. CDR1 and CDR2 (germline): SQVTM, ANQGSEA. CDR3 sequence reads: CSVTGVANTGELFF. The CDR3 DNA sequence: TGCAGCGTTACAGGGGTCGCGAACACCGGGGAGCTGTTTTTT.

The J gene is TRBJ1-6, the V gene TRBV30; 12 bases are shared with TRBD1. Germline V CDR1 and CDR2: GTSNPN, SVGIG (reference sequence). The CDR3 contains 19 residues. The ends lost 1 base at V and 1 base at J; junction bases unmatched: 8. DNA for the CDR3: TGTGCCTGGAGTGCCCTCGGGACAGGGGGCTCGTCCTATAATTCACCCCTCCACTTT. This translates into CAWSALGTGGSSYNSPLHF.

The chain uses TRBV7-8 and TRBJ1-4; 7 bases map to TRBD1. The J segment lost 5 bases and the V segment lost 5 bases, leaving 8 bases of the junction unmatched. CDR3 size: 15 residues. Germline loops: CDR1 SGHVS, CDR2 FQNEAQ. The DNA for the CDR3 is TGTGCCAGCAGCGCCGACAGGGTGGAAAATGAAAAACTGTTTTTT. Its translation is CASSADRVENEKLFF.

Only one count was recorded for this clone. V usage is TRBV27 and J usage is TRBJ2-2; 7 bases align to TRBD2. The length of the CDR3 is 14 residues. V was pared by 6 bases and J by 6 bases, with 7 bases of the junction left unmatched. CDR1 is MNHEY and CDR2 is SMNVEV in the germline V gene (reference sequence). CDR3 in amino acids: CASSAGVSPGELFF. Here the CDR3 DNA reads TGTGCCAGCAGCGCGGGGGTTTCTCCCGGGGAGCTGTTTTTT.

This clone was detected only a few times. The gene calls are TRBV5-4 and TRBJ2-5; perhaps TRBD1 as D (6 bases). This CDR3 contains 14 residues. V shed 4 bases and J shed 1 base, with 11 bases lying between them. CDR1 is SGHNT and CDR2 is YYREEE in the germline V gene (reference sequence). DNA for the CDR3: TGTGCCAGCAGCGCCCGACAGGCCCAAGAGACCCAGTACTTC. Protein product: CASSARQAQETQYF.

This clone was picked up a small number of times. V gene TRBV6-5 combines with J gene TRBJ1-6; the match to TRBD1 covers 11 bases. The CDR3 totals 14 residues. V shed 7 bases and J 14 bases; nucleotides not matched to a gene: 10. From germline, CDR1 is MNHEY and CDR2 SVGAGI. DNA for the CDR3: TGTGCCAGCATTCTGGACAGGGGGCGACGGTCCCTCCACTTT. This translates into CASILDRGRRSLHF.

This clone was counted once. The chain combines TRBV4-1 with TRBJ2-1; D unclear. In germline, CDR1 is MGHRA, CDR2 YSYEKL. Trimming removed 0 bases from V and 0 bases from J, with 12 bases in between. The CDR3 totals 17 residues. CDR3 coding DNA: TGCGCCAGCAGCCAAGATCCCGACAAGTACTCCTACAATGAGCAGTTCTTC. Its translation is CASSQDPDKYSYNEQFF.

The rearrangement links TRBV5-1 to TRBJ2-7; TRBD1 matches at 8 bases. Per germline, CDR1 SGHRS and CDR2 YFSETQ. This CDR3 is 15 amino acids long. Germline trimming cut 4 bases from V and 0 bases from J; bases unmatched to any gene: 6. CDR3 protein: CASSMGQESSYEQYF. The DNA for the CDR3 is TGCGCCAGCAGCATGGGACAGGAGAGCTCCTACGAGCAGTACTTC.